Listed here are 18 T cell receptor beta chains from one sample, sequenced in a study of beta chain features in type 1 diabetes. Overall study findings and caveats: Among all four CD4+ subsets, Type 1 diabetes patients had TCRB CDR3s that were moderately but significantly shorter.

The antigens these receptors bind are not known. Every isolated RNA sample was fully reverse transcribed, so sequencing captured expressed TCRB transcripts. Libraries were prepared by immunoSEQ multiplex PCR; TCRdb keeps only in-frame clonotypes and omits some of them. The sample lists around 650,000 clones, around 12% occurring once. The source material was naive CD4+ T cells from blood. These receptors originate from a man aged 30 to 45 with type 1 diabetes.

As DNA, the CDR3 is TGTGCCAGCAGGGCCCTGATGAACACCGGGGAGCTGTTTTTT. This gives the protein CASRALMNTGELFF. The chain combines TRBV6-6 with TRBJ2-2; D call uncertain. Germline V gene sequence: CDR1 MNHNY, CDR2 SVGAGI (reference sequence). CDR3 length: 14 residues. The V gene lost 6 bases and the J gene lost 1 base, with 9 bases spanning the gap.

There are a few counts of this clone. The chain links TRBV7-9 to TRBJ1-1; D not certain. Germline loops: CDR1 SEHNR, CDR2 FQNEAQ (reference sequence). The CDR3 loop spans 15 amino acids. Trimming stripped 5 bases from V and 1 base from J, with 14 bases between. The CDR3 here is CASSPPQPGNTEAFF. The DNA for the CDR3 is TGTGCCAGCAGCCCGCCACAACCTGGGAACACTGAAGCTTTCTTT.

This clone has just a few counts. This rearrangement joins TRBV27 to TRBJ1-2; no firm D call. The CDR3 runs 14 residues. CDR1 and CDR2 (germline): MNHEY, SMNVEV (reference sequence). With 1 base removed from V and 2 bases from J, the gap between germline ends came to 8 bases. CDR3 in amino acids: CASSLYGSNYGYTF. DNA for the CDR3: TGTGCCAGCAGTTTATATGGAAGCAACTATGGCTACACCTTC.

This clone turned up a few times. This chain joins TRBV29-1 and TRBJ2-1, with 12 bases fitting TRBD2. The V gene's germline CDR1 is SQVTM and CDR2 ANQGSEA. The J segment lost 0 bases and the V segment lost 5 bases, leaving 14 bases of the junction unmatched. The CDR3 is 19 residues long. The CDR3 loop is CSVLTPGLAGSHSYNEQFF. As DNA, the CDR3 is TGCAGCGTTTTAACACCGGGACTAGCGGGTTCCCACTCCTACAATGAGCAGTTCTTC.

This clone was seen more than once but under ten times. The J gene is TRBJ2-5, the V gene TRBV7-9; D call uncertain. There are 15 residues in the CDR3. The germline gives CDR1 SEHNR, CDR2 FQNEAQ (reference sequence). The V and J ends lost 3 bases and 2 bases respectively, with 13 bases between them. The CDR3 coding sequence is TGTGCCAGCAGCTTTTCGAGCCAGTCTCAAGAGACCCAGTACTTC. Its protein is CASSFSSQSQETQYF. Combining the CDR3 with reference TRBV7-9 and TRBJ2-5 gives the whole variable domain DTGVSQNPRHKITKRGQNVTFRCDPISEHNRLYWYRQTLGQGPEFLTYFQNEAQLEKSRLLSDRFSAERPKGSFSTLEIQRTEQGDSAMYLCASSFSSQSQETQYFGPGTRLLVL.

V is TRBV29-1 and J is TRBJ2-1; 9 positions agree with TRBD1. Germline lookup yields CDR1 SQVTM and CDR2 ANQGSEA. The CDR3 is 18 residues long. V lost 4 bases and J lost 6; bases outside the gene matches: 19. CDR3 residues: CSVGMRQGVPPGANEQFF. The CDR3 DNA follows: TGCAGCGTTGGAATGCGACAGGGGGTCCCTCCCGGGGCCAATGAGCAGTTCTTC.

This clone came up a few times. V is TRBV25-1 and J is TRBJ1-1; no reliable D call. Germline CDR1 and CDR2: MGHDK and SYGVNS. This CDR3 spans 12 amino acids. The V end lost 3 bases, the J end lost 4 bases, and 6 bases lay between the germline ends. In DNA form, the CDR3 reads TGTGCCAGCAGTGACCGGTTCACTGAAGCTTTCTTT. Its protein is CASSDRFTEAFF.

This clone was detected once. The V gene is TRBV12-2, the J gene TRBJ2-4; the table names TRBD1, a call not compared with the DNA. TRBV12-2 is a recognized pseudogene. The CDR3 has 19 residues. The CDR3 sequence: CASRSLTSGTAIAKNIQYF. CDR3 nucleotide sequence: TGTGCAAGTCGCTCCCTTACTTCCGGGACAGCTATAGCCAAAAACATTCAGTACTTC.

The chain carries TRBV4-3 and TRBJ2-3; D unclear. The CDR3 runs 15 residues. Per the germline V gene, CDR1 is LGHNA and CDR2 is YSLEER. V lost 1 base and J 1 base, leaving 9 bases between the germline ends. CDR3 DNA sequence: TGCGCCAGCAGCCAAGTGCATTCCCGCACAGATACGCAGTATTTT. It specifies CASSQVHSRTDTQYF.

This clone was counted between two and nine times. The V call is TRBV6-5, the J call TRBJ2-7, with 9 bases aligning to TRBD1. CDR1 and CDR2 from the germline V gene are MNHEY and SVGAGI. The CDR3 covers 14 residues. Unmatched junction bases numbered 2, after V lost 5 bases and J lost 0 bases. The CDR3 DNA follows: TGTGCCAGCAGTCGGGACAGGGACTCCTACGAGCAGTACTTC. It is translated as CASSRDRDSYEQYF.

This clone was counted only a few times. V gene TRBV7-9 combines with J gene TRBJ2-3; D might be TRBD2 (6 bases). In germline, CDR1 is SEHNR, CDR2 FQNEAQ (reference sequence). The CDR3 has 13 amino acids. Trimming took 8 bases from V and 2 from J, leaving 11 bases between them. Here the CDR3 reads CASVPGVTDTQYF. The CDR3 DNA reads as TGTGCCAGCGTCCCGGGGGTCACAGATACGCAGTATTTT.

A few counts support this clone. The chain links TRBV10-3 to TRBJ1-2, with D perhaps matching TRBD1 (5 bases). V lost 6 bases and J lost 4, with 15 bases in between. CDR3 length: 14 amino acids. In germline, CDR1 is ENHRY, CDR2 SYGVKD. The CDR3 sequence: CAISEQVDGYGYTF. In DNA, the CDR3 is TGTGCCATCAGCGAACAGGTGGACGGCTATGGCTACACCTTC.

V is TRBV19 and J is TRBJ1-1; D unresolved. Germline CDR1 is LNHDA and CDR2 is SQIVND (reference sequence). CDR3 length equals 14 residues. V dropped 3 bases and J dropped 5 bases, with 13 bases sitting between them. CDR3 in DNA: TGTGCCAGTAGTATTTCCTCATTTCGGACTGAAGCTTTCTTT. This codes for CASSISSFRTEAFF.

The chain employs TRBV4-3 and TRBJ1-3; D possibly corresponds to TRBD1 (5 bases). The CDR3 is 16 residues long. The V gene lost 0 bases and the J gene lost 2 bases, with 11 bases spanning the gap. Germline loops: CDR1 LGHNA, CDR2 YSLEER. The CDR3 is CASSQDWCRAGNTIYF. The CDR3, as DNA: TGCGCCAGCAGCCAAGATTGGTGCAGGGCTGGAAACACCATATATTTT.

V usage is TRBV9 and J usage is TRBJ2-7; 8 bases fit TRBD1. Germline-derived CDR1 and CDR2 are SGDLS and YYNGEE. The CDR3 spans 14 residues. The V segment lost 3 bases and the J segment 4 bases; nucleotides outside the gene matches: 6. CDR3: CASSGGTGGYEQYF. CDR3 DNA sequence: TGTGCCAGCAGCGGGGGGACAGGAGGGTACGAGCAGTACTTC.

Details on this clone: The same CDR3 also results from other DNA sequences found in this sample. The rearrangement links TRBV27 to TRBJ1-4; D is unclear. Germline values: CDR1 MNHEY, CDR2 SMNVEV (reference sequence). V was pared by 4 bases and J by 0 bases, with 9 bases between. This CDR3 region has 15 residues. For the CDR3, the DNA is TGTGCCAGCAGTTCCCTGGGAGCAACTAATGAAAAACTGTTTTTT. Translating it yields CASSSLGATNEKLFF.

This clone was recorded a few times. V gene TRBV9 combines with J gene TRBJ2-2; possible D gene TRBD1, 6 bases. V lost 6 bases to trimming and J lost 3 bases, with 15 bases between them. CDR1 is SGDLS and CDR2 is YYNGEE in the germline V gene. This CDR3 contains 15 residues. The CDR3 region is CASNSRTADTGELFF. CDR3 nucleotide sequence: TGTGCCAGCAACAGTAGGACAGCGGACACCGGGGAGCTGTTTTTT.

About this clone: The identical CDR3 is also encoded by other nucleotide sequences in the sample. This chain uses TRBV19 with TRBJ1-1, with 8 bases that match TRBD1. In germline, CDR1 is LNHDA, CDR2 SQIVND (reference sequence). V was pared by 3 bases and J by 5 bases, with 5 bases of the junction left unmatched. This CDR3 spans 14 amino acids. The CDR3 region is CASSIQGAGTEAFF. DNA of the CDR3: TGTGCCAGTAGTATTCAGGGGGCAGGGACTGAAGCTTTCTTT.